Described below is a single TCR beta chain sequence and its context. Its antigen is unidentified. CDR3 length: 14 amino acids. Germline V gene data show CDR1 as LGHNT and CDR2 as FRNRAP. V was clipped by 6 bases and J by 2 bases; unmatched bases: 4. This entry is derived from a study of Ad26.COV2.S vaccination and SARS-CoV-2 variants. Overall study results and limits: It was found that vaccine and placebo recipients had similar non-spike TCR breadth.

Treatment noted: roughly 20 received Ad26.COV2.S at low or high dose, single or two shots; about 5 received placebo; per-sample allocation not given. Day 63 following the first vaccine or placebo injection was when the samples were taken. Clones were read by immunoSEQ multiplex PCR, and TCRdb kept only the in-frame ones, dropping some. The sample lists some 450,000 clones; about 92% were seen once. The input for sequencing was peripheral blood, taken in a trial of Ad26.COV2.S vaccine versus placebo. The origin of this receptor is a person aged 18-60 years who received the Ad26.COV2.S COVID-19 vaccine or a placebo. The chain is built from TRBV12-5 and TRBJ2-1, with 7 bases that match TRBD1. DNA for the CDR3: TGTGCTAGTGGATCGGGGACAGCCTACAATGAGCAGTTCTTC. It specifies CASGSGTAYNEQFF.